One sample yielded the 10 T cell receptor beta chains listed below, sequenced in a study of blood T cell repertoires in COVID-19. Using immunoSEQ multiplex PCR, the repertoire was profiled, and TCRdb retains in-frame clones only, with some absent. The sample records 15,000 to 20,000 clones, nearly 90% being singletons. Sequencing was performed on peripheral blood. The source is a man in his 60s with active COVID-19.

CDR3 DNA: TGTGCCAGCAGCCCGACTAGCGGGAGGGATACGCAGTATTTT. This codes for CASSPTSGRDTQYF. V and J are TRBV7-2 and TRBJ2-3; 13 bases line up with TRBD2. The CDR3 extends over 14 amino acids. V gave up 5 bases and J gave up 6 bases; unmatched junction bases: 2. Germline V gene data show CDR1 as SGHTA and CDR2 as FQGNSA.

V and J are TRBV24-1 and TRBJ2-5, with D maybe TRBD1 (5 bases). The CDR3 contains 12 residues. V lost 4 bases to trimming and J lost 5 bases, with 7 bases between them. Germline V gene sequence: CDR1 KGHDR, CDR2 SFDVKD. CDR3 amino acids: CATSEWGETQYF. CDR3 DNA sequence: TGTGCCACCAGTGAGTGGGGCGAGACCCAGTACTTC.

J is TRBJ2-7 and V is TRBV3-1 (or the pseudogene TRBV3-2), with 12 nucleotides matching TRBD1. Germline lookup yields CDR1 LGHDT and CDR2 YNNKEL (reference sequence). The CDR3 is made up of 16 amino acids. V trimming: 4 bases; J trimming: 6 bases; junction bases outside the gene matches: 10. CDR3 amino acids: CASSPVGDRGLREQYF. Written as DNA, the CDR3 is TGTGCCAGCAGCCCAGTAGGGGACAGGGGGCTGCGCGAGCAGTACTTC.

J is TRBJ2-5 and V is TRBV11-3; 12 bases line up with TRBD2. The CDR3 sequence is 16 residues long. CDR1 is SGHNT and CDR2 is YENEEA in the germline V gene. The V segment lost 5 bases and the J segment 1 base; nucleotides outside the gene matches: 5. The CDR3 nucleotides read TGTGCCAGCAGCCCTAGACTAGCGGGAGCCCAAGAGACCCAGTACTTC. Translated: CASSPRLAGAQETQYF.

In its sample, this clone was seen a few times. The V and J genes are TRBV6-5 and TRBJ1-1; 7 bases fit TRBD1. The trim removed 4 bases at V and 4 bases at J, leaving 6 bases unmatched. Per the germline V gene, CDR1 is MNHEY and CDR2 is SVGAGI. This CDR3 region has 14 residues. The CDR3 loop reads CASSSRPGGTEAFF. CDR3 nucleotides: TGTGCCAGCAGTTCCAGGCCAGGGGGCACTGAAGCTTTCTTT.

The V and J genes are TRBV24-1 and TRBJ2-7; a weak D match, TRBD1 (5 bases). CDR3 length equals 14 residues. Deletions cut 5 bases from V and 3 bases from J, with 13 bases between. Germline CDR1 KGHDR, CDR2 SFDVKD. CDR3 in amino acids: CATSGYRLIYEQYF. In DNA, the CDR3 is TGTGCCACCAGTGGTTACAGGTTGATCTACGAGCAGTACTTC.

The V and J genes are TRBV19 and TRBJ2-3; the match to TRBD2 covers 14 bases. This CDR3 has 18 residues. CDR1 LNHDA and CDR2 SQIVND come from the germline V gene (reference sequence). The V gene end was trimmed by 5 bases and the J gene end by 4 bases; junction bases not matched to a gene: 11. CDR3 in DNA: TGTGCCAGTAGTCCCGGGACTAGCGGGAGTGGTAATGCAGATACGCAGTATTTT. As protein: CASSPGTSGSGNADTQYF.

The DNA of the CDR3 is TGTGCCAGCAATAAGAGGGGGTACAATGAGCAGTTCTTC. Residues: CASNKRGYNEQFF. The genes are TRBV19 and TRBJ2-1; D is perhaps TRBD1 (6 bases). Trimming shortened V by 9 bases and J by 4 bases, and 13 bases separated the two germline ends. The CDR3 totals 13 residues. CDR1 and CDR2 from the germline V gene are LNHDA and SQIVND (reference sequence).

The rearrangement uses TRBV9 and TRBJ2-3; 10 bases are a match to TRBD2. Germline CDR1 SGDLS, CDR2 YYNGEE. This CDR3 is 14 amino acids long. V lost 3 bases and J lost 6; bases outside the gene matches: 4. The CDR3 here is CASSEGLASDTQYF. CDR3 DNA sequence: TGTGCCAGCAGCGAGGGACTAGCGTCCGATACGCAGTATTTT. Full variable domain (missing parts from reference TRBV9 and TRBJ2-3): DSGVTQTPKHLITATGQRVTLRCSPRSGDLSVYWYQQSLDQGLQFLIQYYNGEERAKGNILERFSAQQFPDLHSELNLSSLELGDSALYFCASSEGLASDTQYFGPGTRLTVL.

This sequence joins TRBV11-3 and TRBJ2-1; 13 bases are a match to TRBD2. Germline values: CDR1 SGHNT, CDR2 YENEEA. CDR3 length equals 17 residues. V dropped 5 bases and J dropped 9; count of bases not matched to a gene: 13. This chain's CDR3 is CASSKQGLAGAKGEQFF. The CDR3 bases are TGTGCCAGCAGCAAACAAGGACTAGCGGGAGCGAAGGGTGAGCAGTTCTTC.